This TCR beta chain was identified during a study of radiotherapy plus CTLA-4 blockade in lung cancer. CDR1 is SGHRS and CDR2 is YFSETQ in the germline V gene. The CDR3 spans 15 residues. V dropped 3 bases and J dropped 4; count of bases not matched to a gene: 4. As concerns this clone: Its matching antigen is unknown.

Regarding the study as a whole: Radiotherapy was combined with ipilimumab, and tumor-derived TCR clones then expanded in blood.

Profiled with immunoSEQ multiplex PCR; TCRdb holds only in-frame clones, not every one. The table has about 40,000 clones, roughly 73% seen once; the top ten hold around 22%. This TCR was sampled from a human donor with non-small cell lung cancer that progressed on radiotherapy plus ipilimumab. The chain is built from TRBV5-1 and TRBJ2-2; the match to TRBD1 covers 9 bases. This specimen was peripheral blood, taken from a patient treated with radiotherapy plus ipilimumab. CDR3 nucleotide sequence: TGCGCCAGCAGCTGGGACAGGGTCGGCACCGGGGAGCTGTTTTTT. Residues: CASSWDRVGTGELFF.